Listed below are T cell receptor beta chains from one sample, sequenced in a study of blood T cell repertoires in COVID-19. TCRdb's copy holds only in-frame clones and misses some; the assay was immunoSEQ multiplex PCR. Of about 13,000 clones listed, around 90% are singletons. The sample consisted of peripheral blood. All receptors derive from a human donor with active COVID-19. The donor label of this sample is uncertain. Each CDR3 is given with its conserved first and last residue. D genes are given only for firm matches. Clone size is given for some rows only: seen once, a few or many times, or a class if the clone is expanded.

clone_size: -
cdr3_length: 14
v_call: TRBV30
j_call: TRBJ1-2
d_call: TRBD1
cdr3_aa: CAWSVTRGDYGYTF
cdr3_nt: TGTGCCTGGAGTGTTACCAGGGGGGACTATGGCTACACCTTC

clone_size: -
cdr3_length: 15
v_call: TRBV10-2
j_call: TRBJ2-4
d_call: TRBD1
cdr3_aa: CASSEGGQGRNIQYF
cdr3_nt: TGCGCCAGCAGTGAGGGGGGACAGGGGAGGAACATTCAGTACTTC

clone_size: -
cdr3_length: 14
v_call: TRBV19
j_call: TRBJ2-3
d_call: TRBD1
cdr3_aa: CASKTGASTDTQYF
cdr3_nt: TGTGCCAGTAAAACAGGGGCTAGCACAGATACGCAGTATTTT

clone_size: -
cdr3_length: 14
v_call: TRBV28
j_call: TRBJ1-3
d_call: TRBD1
cdr3_aa: CASSRTGGGNTIYF
cdr3_nt: TGTGCCAGCAGTAGAACAGGGGGTGGAAACACCATATATTTT

clone_size: -
cdr3_length: 16
v_call: TRBV4-2
j_call: TRBJ1-2
d_call: TRBD1
cdr3_aa: CASSQRFAGTVYGYTF
cdr3_nt: TGTGCCAGCAGCCAACGTTTTGCCGGGACAGTCTATGGCTACACCTTC

clone_size: -
cdr3_length: 14
v_call: TRBV6-5
j_call: TRBJ2-3
d_call: -
cdr3_aa: CASAMGGGTDTQYF
cdr3_nt: TGTGCCAGCGCCATGGGGGGAGGTACAGATACGCAGTATTTT

clone_size: -
cdr3_length: 15
v_call: TRBV29-1
j_call: TRBJ1-2
d_call: TRBD1
cdr3_aa: CSVETTRQGDYGYTF
cdr3_nt: TGCAGCGTTGAAACAACTCGACAGGGGGACTATGGCTACACCTTC

clone_size: few
cdr3_length: 11
v_call: TRBV29-1
j_call: TRBJ1-1
d_call: -
cdr3_aa: CSGDSWGEAFF
cdr3_nt: TGCAGCGGCGACAGTTGGGGCGAAGCTTTCTTT

clone_size: once
cdr3_length: 14
v_call: TRBV6-5
j_call: TRBJ1-1
d_call: -
cdr3_aa: CASSYRQGHTEAFF
cdr3_nt: TGTGCCAGCAGTTACCGTCAGGGGCACACTGAAGCTTTCTTT

clone_size: -
cdr3_length: 15
v_call: TRBV6-5
j_call: TRBJ1-2
d_call: TRBD1
cdr3_aa: CASRGDRGGGYGYTF
cdr3_nt: TGTGCCAGCAGGGGAGACAGGGGAGGAGGCTATGGCTACACCTTC

clone_size: -
cdr3_length: 16
v_call: TRBV5-5
j_call: TRBJ2-1
d_call: TRBD1
cdr3_aa: CASSTQGADPYNEQFF
cdr3_nt: TGTGCCAGCAGCACCCAGGGGGCGGACCCCTACAATGAGCAGTTCTTC

clone_size: -
cdr3_length: 14
v_call: TRBV19
j_call: TRBJ1-1
d_call: -
cdr3_aa: CASSIGQVAGEAFF
cdr3_nt: TGTGCCAGTAGTATAGGCCAGGTGGCGGGAGAAGCTTTCTTT

clone_size: -
cdr3_length: 14
v_call: TRBV6-5
j_call: TRBJ1-5
d_call: -
cdr3_aa: CASKGGEANQPQHF
cdr3_nt: TGTGCCAGCAAAGGAGGAGAGGCCAATCAGCCCCAGCATTTT

clone_size: -
cdr3_length: 13
v_call: TRBV15
j_call: TRBJ1-1
d_call: -
cdr3_aa: CATSSVENTEAFF
cdr3_nt: TGTGCCACCAGCAGCGTAGAGAACACTGAAGCTTTCTTT

clone_size: -
cdr3_length: 20
v_call: TRBV19
j_call: TRBJ2-1
d_call: TRBD2
cdr3_aa: CASTTKRTSGGFSSYNEQFF
cdr3_nt: TGTGCCAGTACCACAAAGAGGACTAGCGGGGGGTTTAGCTCCTACAATGAGCAGTTCTTC

clone_size: -
cdr3_length: 15
v_call: TRBV4-2
j_call: TRBJ2-7
d_call: -
cdr3_aa: CASSQDPREIYEQYF
cdr3_nt: TGTGCCAGCAGCCAAGATCCCCGGGAGATATACGAGCAGTACTTC

clone_size: -
cdr3_length: 14
v_call: TRBV19
j_call: TRBJ2-3
d_call: TRBD1
cdr3_aa: CASRDRGRTDTQYF
cdr3_nt: TGTGCCAGCCGGGACAGGGGTAGGACAGATACGCAGTATTTT

clone_size: -
cdr3_length: 16
v_call: TRBV4-1
j_call: TRBJ2-7
d_call: TRBD1
cdr3_aa: CASSQDRETGVYEQYF
cdr3_nt: TGCGCCAGCAGCCAAGATCGTGAGACAGGGGTCTACGAGCAGTACTTC

clone_size: -
cdr3_length: 15
v_call: TRBV4-1
j_call: TRBJ1-2
d_call: -
cdr3_aa: CASSQDPYANYGYTF
cdr3_nt: TGCGCCAGCAGCCAAGATCCCTACGCCAACTATGGCTACACCTTC

clone_size: -
cdr3_length: 11
v_call: TRBV29-1
j_call: TRBJ1-2
d_call: -
cdr3_aa: CSLLDIYGYTF
cdr3_nt: TGCAGCTTACTGGACATCTATGGCTACACCTTC

clone_size: -
cdr3_length: 14
v_call: TRBV7-9
j_call: TRBJ1-4
d_call: TRBD1
cdr3_aa: CASGSRGRNEKLFF
cdr3_nt: TGTGCCAGCGGGTCGAGGGGGCGAAATGAAAAACTGTTTTTT

clone_size: -
cdr3_length: 15
v_call: TRBV3-1/TRBV3-2
j_call: TRBJ1-2
d_call: -
cdr3_aa: CASSQDRRNSYGYTF
cdr3_nt: TGTGCCAGCAGCCAAGATAGACGGAACAGCTATGGCTACACCTTC

clone_size: -
cdr3_length: 15
v_call: TRBV5-1
j_call: TRBJ1-5
d_call: -
cdr3_aa: CASSITGNSNQPQHF
cdr3_nt: TGCGCCAGCAGCATTACAGGGAATAGCAATCAGCCCCAGCATTTT

clone_size: -
cdr3_length: 11
v_call: TRBV19
j_call: TRBJ2-5
d_call: -
cdr3_aa: CASSGGETQYF
cdr3_nt: TGTGCCAGTAGTGGGGGGGAGACCCAGTACTTC

clone_size: once
cdr3_length: 14
v_call: TRBV6-5
j_call: TRBJ2-2
d_call: -
cdr3_aa: CASHRDFRTGELFF
cdr3_nt: TGTGCCAGCCATCGGGACTTCCGCACCGGGGAGCTGTTTTTT

clone_size: -
cdr3_length: 14
v_call: TRBV27
j_call: TRBJ2-2
d_call: -
cdr3_aa: CASNRREGTGELFF
cdr3_nt: TGTGCCAGCAACCGGCGGGAAGGCACCGGGGAGCTGTTTTTT

clone_size: -
cdr3_length: 16
v_call: TRBV10-3
j_call: TRBJ1-5
d_call: -
cdr3_aa: CAISAGASYSNQPQHF
cdr3_nt: TGTGCCATCAGTGCAGGGGCCTCCTATAGCAATCAGCCCCAGCATTTT

clone_size: -
cdr3_length: 16
v_call: TRBV19
j_call: TRBJ1-1
d_call: -
cdr3_aa: CATVSQNRVSNTEAFF
cdr3_nt: TGTGCCACTGTTTCTCAAAACAGGGTAAGCAACACTGAAGCTTTCTTT

clone_size: -
cdr3_length: 14
v_call: TRBV19
j_call: TRBJ2-1
d_call: TRBD1
cdr3_aa: CASSPWTGRNEQFF
cdr3_nt: TGTGCCAGTAGTCCCTGGACAGGGCGGAATGAGCAGTTCTTC

clone_size: -
cdr3_length: 12
v_call: TRBV19
j_call: TRBJ1-2
d_call: TRBD1
cdr3_aa: CASSWGQGTYTF
cdr3_nt: TGTGCCAGTAGTTGGGGACAGGGAACCTACACCTTC

clone_size: -
cdr3_length: 13
v_call: TRBV10-3
j_call: TRBJ1-5
d_call: -
cdr3_aa: CATSSGGNQPQHF
cdr3_nt: TGTGCCACCTCCTCGGGTGGCAATCAGCCCCAGCATTTT

clone_size: -
cdr3_length: 14
v_call: TRBV7-9
j_call: TRBJ2-3
d_call: -
cdr3_aa: CASSPQGSTDTQYF
cdr3_nt: TGTGCCAGCAGCCCTCAGGGTAGCACAGATACGCAGTATTTT

clone_size: -
cdr3_length: 13
v_call: TRBV18
j_call: TRBJ1-5
d_call: -
cdr3_aa: CASSPGSDQPQHF
cdr3_nt: TGTGCCAGCTCACCAGGGAGCGACCAGCCCCAGCATTTT

clone_size: once
cdr3_length: 14
v_call: TRBV10-3
j_call: TRBJ2-7
d_call: TRBD1
cdr3_aa: CAISESGQAYEQYF
cdr3_nt: TGTGCCATCAGTGAGTCGGGACAGGCCTACGAGCAGTACTTC

clone_size: -
cdr3_length: 16
v_call: TRBV3-1/TRBV3-2
j_call: TRBJ2-3
d_call: -
cdr3_aa: CASSNLVGGRLDTQYF
cdr3_nt: TGTGCCAGCAGTAACCTAGTGGGGGGGCGATTAGATACGCAGTATTTT

clone_size: once
cdr3_length: 13
v_call: TRBV7-2
j_call: TRBJ2-5
d_call: -
cdr3_aa: CASSLARGETQYF
cdr3_nt: TGTGCCAGCAGCTTAGCAAGGGGAGAGACCCAGTACTTC

clone_size: -
cdr3_length: 15
v_call: TRBV5-4
j_call: TRBJ2-5
d_call: TRBD2
cdr3_aa: CASSLVLAGVETQYF
cdr3_nt: TGTGCCAGCAGCTTGGTTCTAGCGGGGGTAGAGACCCAGTACTTC

clone_size: -
cdr3_length: 13
v_call: TRBV5-1
j_call: TRBJ2-7
d_call: -
cdr3_aa: CASSLDFTYEQYF
cdr3_nt: TGCGCCAGCAGCTTGGACTTCACCTACGAGCAGTACTTC

clone_size: -
cdr3_length: 16
v_call: TRBV4-1
j_call: TRBJ1-1
d_call: -
cdr3_aa: CASSQERVGPRGEAFF
cdr3_nt: TGCGCCAGCAGCCAAGAACGGGTAGGGCCAAGGGGTGAAGCTTTCTTT

clone_size: -
cdr3_length: 14
v_call: TRBV27
j_call: TRBJ2-3
d_call: -
cdr3_aa: CASSPGLGGDTQYF
cdr3_nt: TGTGCCAGCAGTCCAGGGCTGGGTGGAGATACGCAGTATTTT

clone_size: -
cdr3_length: 14
v_call: TRBV5-1
j_call: TRBJ1-1
d_call: TRBD1
cdr3_aa: CASSDTGGTTEAFF
cdr3_nt: TGCGCCAGCAGCGACACAGGGGGGACCACTGAAGCTTTCTTT

clone_size: few
cdr3_length: 15
v_call: TRBV10-3
j_call: TRBJ1-6
d_call: TRBD1
cdr3_aa: CAIKGDRVLNSPLHF
cdr3_nt: TGTGCCATCAAAGGGGACAGAGTTCTAAATTCACCCCTCCACTTT

clone_size: -
cdr3_length: 15
v_call: TRBV25-1
j_call: TRBJ1-5
d_call: -
cdr3_aa: CASSGMTVSNQPQHF
cdr3_nt: TGTGCCAGCAGTGGAATGACAGTTTCGAATCAGCCCCAGCATTTT

clone_size: -
cdr3_length: 17
v_call: TRBV9
j_call: TRBJ2-7
d_call: -
cdr3_aa: CASSVHPSGGSSYEQYF
cdr3_nt: TGTGCCAGCAGCGTCCACCCCTCGGGGGGCTCTTCCTACGAGCAGTACTTC